Following are 19 T cell receptor beta chains from one sample sequenced in a study of shared clonotypes between healthy human individuals. Some clones are missing from TCRdb's copy, which holds only in-frame ones; the method was immunoSEQ multiplex PCR. The data contain about 2.3 million clones, 85% to 95% of them singletons. Sequencing was done on a sample of naive CD4+ T cells from PBMCs. Indicated subset: CD45RA+ positively selected. The origin of the receptors is a young man in good health. Some clones in this sample may be carry-over from other donors' samples.

The CDR3 here is CASRRTGGMNTEAFF. The CDR3 DNA reads as TGTGCCAGCAGGAGGACAGGGGGCATGAACACTGAAGCTTTCTTT. The V call is TRBV28, the J call TRBJ1-1, with 11 bases lining up with TRBD1. CDR1 and CDR2 from the germline V gene are MDHEN and SYDVKM. The CDR3 covers 15 residues. V dropped 6 bases and J dropped 0; count of bases not matched to a gene: 3.

In its sample, this clone was seen once. The chain's CDR3 is CASRTLSGYNEQFF. DNA for the CDR3: TGTGCCAGCAGGACACTTAGCGGCTACAATGAGCAGTTCTTC. V gene TRBV6-5 combines with J gene TRBJ2-1, with D perhaps TRBD2 (6 bases). The germline gives CDR1 MNHEY, CDR2 SVGAGI. CDR3 size: 14 residues. The V end was cut by 6 bases, the J end by 3 bases, with 12 bases between.

The CDR3 DNA is TGTGCCACCAGCAGAGGGCAAACAGGGGAAAAACTGTTTTTT. This gives the protein CATSRGQTGEKLFF. The rearrangement links TRBV15 to TRBJ1-4, with D tentatively TRBD1 (6 bases). Trimming took off 1 base at V and 8 bases at J, with 11 bases between the two ends. The CDR3 covers 14 residues. Germline-derived CDR1 and CDR2 are LNHNV and YYDKDF (reference sequence).

The chain employs TRBV28 and TRBJ1-1; tentative D call: TRBD1 (5 bases). This CDR3 spans 15 amino acids. Per the germline V gene, CDR1 is MDHEN and CDR2 is SYDVKM. The V end lost 5 bases, the J end lost 1 base, and 14 bases lay between the germline ends. DNA for the CDR3: TGTGCCAGCAGTCAAGGAGGGGTACGGAACACTGAAGCTTTCTTT. Amino acids: CASSQGGVRNTEAFF.

The chain uses TRBV4-3 and TRBJ2-7; 10 bases agree with TRBD2. Germline CDR1 reads LGHNA; CDR2 reads YSLEER. The V gene end was trimmed by 1 base and the J gene end by 2 bases; junction bases not matched to a gene: 11. The length of the CDR3 is 18 residues. The CDR3 reads CASSQGVSSGRVPYEQYF. CDR3 sequence (DNA): TGCGCCAGCAGCCAAGGCGTATCAAGCGGGAGGGTCCCCTACGAGCAGTACTTC.

The chain recombines TRBV11-2 with TRBJ1-2; D is perhaps TRBD1 (6 bases). The CDR3 loop spans 16 amino acids. CDR1 and CDR2 (germline): SGHAT, FQNNGV. Trimming stripped 0 bases from V and 4 bases from J, with 15 bases between. The CDR3 region has the DNA TGTGCCAGCAGCTTAGATGGGACACCTTGGGCCTATGGCTACACCTTC. Translated, it gives CASSLDGTPWAYGYTF.

This sequence joins TRBV7-9 and TRBJ2-7; D not resolved. There are 14 residues in the CDR3. From germline, CDR1 is SEHNR and CDR2 FQNEAQ (reference sequence). The V end lost 2 bases, the J end lost 5 bases, and 13 bases lay between the germline ends. CDR3 in DNA: TGTGCCAGCAGCTTATTCGGGCGCCAGGACGAGCAGTACTTC. Translating it yields CASSLFGRQDEQYF.

The genes are TRBV5-8 and TRBJ2-3; no definite D call. Germline V gives CDR1 SGHTS, CDR2 YDEGEE. The CDR3 totals 15 residues. The ends were cut back, 0 bases at V and 2 bases at J, with 10 bases in the middle. The CDR3 nucleotides read TGTGCCAGCAGCTTGGCGACCTATATCACAGATACGCAGTATTTT. It translates to CASSLATYITDTQYF.

The V call is TRBV7-9, the J call TRBJ2-3; 9 bases match TRBD1. From germline, CDR1 is SEHNR and CDR2 FQNEAQ (reference sequence). J lost 4 bases, V lost 5 bases, and 7 bases had no gene match. The CDR3 is 15 amino acids. This chain's CDR3 is CASSQRDREADTQYF. The CDR3 DNA reads as TGTGCCAGCAGCCAGCGGGACAGGGAGGCAGATACGCAGTATTTT.

The V gene is TRBV29-1, the J gene TRBJ2-7, with D tentatively TRBD1 (6 bases). The ends were cut back, 4 bases at V and 2 bases at J, with 12 bases in the middle. The V gene's germline CDR1 is SQVTM and CDR2 ANQGSEA. The CDR3 runs 13 residues. The CDR3 protein is CSVAYREPYEQYF. The CDR3, as DNA: TGCAGCGTTGCCTACAGGGAACCCTACGAGCAGTACTTC.

The chain combines TRBV13 with TRBJ2-5, with D perhaps assigned TRBD1 or TRBD2 (5 bases each). Germline CDR1 reads PRHDT; CDR2 reads FYEKMQ (reference sequence). This CDR3 has 17 residues. V gave up 5 bases and J gave up 1 base, with 20 bases separating them. The CDR3 bases are TGTGCCAGCAGCCGAGCCCGGGACCTACCCGTCCAAGAGACCCAGTACTTC. It codes for CASSRARDLPVQETQYF. The complete variable domain, with remaining parts taken from reference TRBV13 and TRBJ2-5, reads AAGVIQSPRHLIKEKRETATLKCYPIPRHDTVYWYQQGPGQDPQFLISFYEKMQSDKGSIPDRFSAQQFSDYHSELNMSSLELGDSALYFCASSRARDLPVQETQYFGPGTRLLVL.

The V gene is TRBV28, the J gene TRBJ2-4; 9 bases align to TRBD1. This CDR3 comprises 19 residues. Trimming removed 9 bases from V and 3 bases from J; junction bases left unmatched: 21. Per the germline V gene, CDR1 is MDHEN and CDR2 is SYDVKM. The chain's CDR3 is CASRTGARGRGGGKNIQYF. CDR3 coding DNA: TGTGCCAGTAGGACAGGGGCCCGGGGGCGCGGCGGGGGCAAAAACATTCAGTACTTC.

The chain is built from TRBV6-5 and TRBJ2-7; unclear D gene. Germline V gene lookup returns CDR1 MNHEY and CDR2 SVGAGI. CDR3 length: 13 residues. Trimming cost V 5 bases and J 0 bases, with 8 bases left between them. This chain's CDR3 is CASSQRSSYEQYF. The CDR3 DNA reads TGTGCCAGCAGTCAACGGAGCTCCTACGAGCAGTACTTC.

The chain recombines TRBV27 with TRBJ2-7; 8 nucleotides line up with TRBD2. CDR3 length: 19 amino acids. Germline CDR1 and CDR2: MNHEY and SMNVEV (reference sequence). The junction had 22 bases not matched to a gene; V was cut back by 3 bases and J by 6 bases. CDR3 bases: TGTGCCAGCAGTTTGTTGTCTCCACGCGGGGGGCAGGGACGGTCCGAGCAGTACTTC. Translation gives CASSLLSPRGGQGRSEQYF.

The chain uses TRBV10-3 and TRBJ2-3, with D possibly matching TRBD2 (6 bases). CDR1 and CDR2 (germline): ENHRY, SYGVKD. Trimming took off 2 bases at V and 2 bases at J, with 14 bases between the two ends. This CDR3 has 16 residues. The CDR3 nucleotides read TGTGCCATCAGTGAGCGGTCTAGCGCATCCACAGATACGCAGTATTTT. This translates into CAISERSSASTDTQYF.

The chain employs TRBV19 and TRBJ2-5; D is perhaps TRBD2 (7 bases). This CDR3 has 17 amino acids. Trimming took off 5 bases at V and 2 bases at J, with 21 bases between the two ends. Germline CDR1 LNHDA, CDR2 SQIVND (reference sequence). CDR3 DNA sequence: TGTGCCAGTAGTTCCCCATGGGGGCTAGCGGAACAAGAGACCCAGTACTTC. Translation: CASSSPWGLAEQETQYF.

The rearrangement uses TRBV11-2 and TRBJ1-3; possibly TRBD1 for D (5 bases). V lost 5 bases, J lost 6 bases, and 17 bases lay in between. From germline, CDR1 is SGHAT and CDR2 FQNNGV. The CDR3 contains 15 residues. CDR3 in amino acids: CASSPRVGAENTIYF. The CDR3 coding sequence is TGTGCCAGCAGCCCGAGGGTAGGGGCCGAAAACACCATATATTTT.

This chain links TRBV5-1 with TRBJ2-5; TRBD1 is a possible D gene (6 bases). The CDR3 sequence is 15 residues long. V lost 3 bases and J 3 bases, leaving 15 bases between the germline ends. Looked up from germline, CDR1 is SGHRS and CDR2 is YFSETQ. CDR3 amino acids: CASSSFSGAEETQYF. CDR3 DNA sequence: TGCGCCAGCAGCTCCTTTTCAGGGGCTGAAGAGACCCAGTACTTC.

This clone appeared once. The chain is built from TRBV4-2 and TRBJ2-7, with 7 positions matching TRBD1. This CDR3 region has 17 residues. With V trimmed by 0 bases and J by 2 bases, 10 bases remained unmatched. CDR1 and CDR2 (germline): LGHNA, YNFKEQ. The CDR3 here is CASSQDWRDRDPYEQYF. The CDR3 bases are TGTGCCAGCAGCCAAGATTGGAGAGACAGGGATCCCTACGAGCAGTACTTC.